The rows below give T cell receptor beta chains drawn from one sample of a study of T cell repertoires in cytomegalovirus infection. One entry per CDR3 protein, called by TCRdb with MiXCR from the reads. This sample has around 95,000 distinct CDR3 sequences, with approximately 30% found just once. These TCRs' antigens remain unknown. The material sequenced was CD8+ T cells from cultured PBMCs, taken from culture after CMV antigen stimulation. The receptors were sampled from a human donor in good health (CMV status not recorded). Some clones in this sample may be carry-over from other donors' samples. CDR3s leave out the opening cysteine and the closing phenylalanine or tryptophan. Each record gives: clone size, V gene, J gene, CDR3 protein. Size values are once, few and many counts, or a class for expanded clones, and some rows have none.

size: few; V: TRBV7-6; J: TRBJ2-7; CDR3: ASSLGGGTYEQY
size: few; V: TRBV27; J: TRBJ1-2; CDR3: ASRRTGGRIYT
size: many; V: TRBV7-3; J: TRBJ2-7; CDR3: ASSLGTGETHEQY
size: .; V: TRBV5-6; J: TRBJ1-4; CDR3: ASSQSGGSLGEKLF
size: .; V: TRBV27; J: TRBJ1-1; CDR3: ASRPGTLNTEAF
size: few; V: TRBV7-2; J: TRBJ2-7; CDR3: ASSWAGSYEQY
size: few; V: TRBV27; J: TRBJ1-2; CDR3: ASSLSGWTKPNYGYT
size: few; V: TRBV4-1; J: TRBJ2-7; CDR3: ASSYSQGEGTYEQY
size: .; V: TRBV6-4; J: TRBJ1-1; CDR3: ASRDFGTEAF
size: many; V: TRBV7-9; J: TRBJ2-3; CDR3: ASSPRDRSTDTQY
size: .; V: TRBV12-3/TRBV12-4; J: TRBJ2-2; CDR3: ASSFYMGPNGELF
size: once; V: TRBV6-1; J: TRBJ2-2; CDR3: ASSYAGADTGELF
size: many; V: TRBV12-3/TRBV12-4; J: TRBJ2-7; CDR3: ASSSGDGDYEQY
size: many; V: TRBV6-5; J: TRBJ2-7; CDR3: ASSYSRAHWY
size: many; V: TRBV5-5; J: TRBJ2-1; CDR3: ASSETWSSYNEQF
size: few; V: TRBV7-6; J: TRBJ2-2; CDR3: ASSLPGLAGGPHGELF
size: .; V: TRBV2; J: TRBJ2-7; CDR3: ASSENRVPSYEQY
size: .; V: TRBV6-2/TRBV6-3; J: TRBJ2-1; CDR3: ASSYSKILGYNEQF
size: .; V: TRBV6-1; J: TRBJ1-1; CDR3: ASSYTSNLNTEAF
size: few; V: TRBV7-9; J: TRBJ2-1; CDR3: ASSWGVGEQF
size: .; V: TRBV3-1; J: TRBJ1-4; CDR3: ASSLRQSQFDEKLF
size: few; V: TRBV2; J: TRBJ1-6; CDR3: ASSDVEGGNSPLH
size: many; V: TRBV7-6; J: TRBJ2-1; CDR3: ASSLARAGEYNEQF
size: few; V: TRBV7-2; J: TRBJ2-7; CDR3: ASSFPEGGVWEQY
size: .; V: TRBV5-6; J: TRBJ2-3; CDR3: ASAPDRGTDTQY
size: .; V: TRBV7-8; J: TRBJ1-1; CDR3: ASSFGAGMGTEAF
size: .; V: TRBV7-3; J: TRBJ1-2; CDR3: ASSFGDRDGYT
size: .; V: TRBV11-2; J: TRBJ2-3; CDR3: ASSLDPGGLTDTQY
size: many; V: TRBV29-1; J: TRBJ2-1; CDR3: RVKSGYNEQF
size: .; V: TRBV19; J: TRBJ2-3; CDR3: ASSSADTQY
size: .; V: TRBV27; J: TRBJ2-1; CDR3: ASNNHNEQF
size: many; V: TRBV6-1; J: TRBJ1-2; CDR3: ASSLDGNYGYT
size: .; V: TRBV7-3; J: TRBJ2-1; CDR3: ASSLRMTGSGNEQF
size: .; V: TRBV6-2/TRBV6-3; J: TRBJ2-1; CDR3: ASLPSYPYNEQF
size: few; V: TRBV7-6; J: TRBJ2-1; CDR3: ASSGLTENEQF
size: few; V: TRBV28; J: TRBJ2-5; CDR3: ASSLTLDQETQY
size: .; V: TRBV25-1; J: TRBJ1-4; CDR3: ASSERGGYEKLF
size: many; V: TRBV7-6; J: TRBJ1-5; CDR3: ASSWGQGNQPQH
size: many; V: TRBV7-2; J: TRBJ2-3; CDR3: ASSYYSGGAGDTQY
size: .; V: TRBV27; J: TRBJ2-2; CDR3: ASSSPFSGGITGELF
size: few; V: TRBV20-1; J: TRBJ2-2; CDR3: SARRGGALIGELF
size: .; V: TRBV24-1; J: TRBJ1-5; CDR3: ATSGRGSNQPQH
size: few; V: TRBV5-6; J: TRBJ2-7; CDR3: ASSLVVGTEQY
size: .; V: TRBV2; J: TRBJ1-5; CDR3: ASSEWGRGENQPQH
size: .; V: TRBV27; J: TRBJ1-1; CDR3: ASSQTPGTLDTEAF
size: .; V: TRBV7-2; J: TRBJ2-3; CDR3: ASSTRQLTDTQY
size: few; V: TRBV2; J: TRBJ1-2; CDR3: ASIKGGGYYGYT
size: .; V: TRBV6-2/TRBV6-3; J: TRBJ2-7; CDR3: ASSYSIGTGGPYEQY
size: .; V: TRBV7-6; J: TRBJ1-5; CDR3: ATSEDWGAYQPQH
size: .; V: TRBV29-1; J: TRBJ2-3; CDR3: TSDTGESTDTQY
size: .; V: TRBV4-1; J: TRBJ2-7; CDR3: ASSQERRPSYEQY
size: .; V: TRBV5-1; J: TRBJ2-7; CDR3: ASSLQPTGAYEQY
size: many; V: TRBV19; J: TRBJ2-2; CDR3: ASSMTGRLAVLGELF
size: .; V: TRBV27; J: TRBJ2-2; CDR3: ASSYTGGLGELF
size: few; V: TRBV19; J: TRBJ2-1; CDR3: ASSIVGSGGAGEQF
size: many; V: TRBV7-8; J: TRBJ2-5; CDR3: ASSTTLAGGEETQY
size: .; V: TRBV6-5; J: TRBJ2-1; CDR3: ASTRDRASYNEQF